This T cell receptor (beta chain) was identified in a study of blood T cell repertoires in COVID-19. At the level of the study: Researchers got acute and convalescent COVID-19 samples from the United States, Italy and Spain. PBMCs, B-cell-depleted T cells, or T cells provided the cDNA or gDNA that made up the material.

V was pared by 5 bases and J by 4 bases, with 12 bases between. The CDR3 has 15 amino acids. Germline CDR1 SEHNR, CDR2 FQNEAQ (reference sequence). In the authors' methods: Amplification from reference gene primers served as the basis for estimated nucleated cell counts. The method was immunoSEQ multiplex PCR; TCRdb's version includes in-frame clones alone and lacks a portion of them. V, J and clone size were drawn from that table, and D and trimming were deduced from the DNA. The data hold 80,000 or so clones, with roughly 80% observed a single time. The V gene is TRBV7-9, the J gene TRBJ2-6; D gene unclear. Sequencing was performed on peripheral blood. This TCR was recovered from a human donor in a cohort sampled during active COVID-19. Here the CDR3 DNA reads TGTGCCAGCAGCCGCTGGTGGGCCGGGGCCAACGTCCTGACTTTC. This codes for CASSRWWAGANVLTF.